The present entry profiles one TCR beta chain with its context. No antigen is known for it. One base away there is no much larger clone; base qualities are not given. The immunoSEQ Assay, a bias-controlled multiplex PCR, was used to amplify TCRbeta CDR3 regions from genomic DNA. Concerning the study's data processing: The number of nucleated cells in each sample was estimated from the amplification of reference gene primers within the assay. To quantify the absolute abundance of each unique TCRbeta CDR3 rearrangement, sequence reads were collapsed and filtered. Productive Simpson clonality was computed per sample as the square root of Simpson's diversity index over productive rearrangements. TCRdb carries this immuneACCESS record with in-frame sequences only. Its versions omit some clonotypes, under half of them owing to an unresolved V gene in the studies checked, with the rest unexplained. V and J calls and clone size come straight from that table; D and trimming were deduced from the DNA. The sample table holds 250,000 to 350,000 clones, of which around 92% were seen once. The top ten clonotypes cover less than 3.5% of the sample.

V is cut back by 5 bases and J by 4 bases, with 8 bases in the junction unmatched. CDR1 and CDR2 (LNHDA, SQIVND) derive from the germline V gene (reference sequence). The CDR3 sequence holds 14 residues, the cysteine and phenylalanine included. Only the CDR3 DNA stays, 42 bases, in frame from base 1. These data originate in a study of blood T cell repertoires in COVID-19 (TCRdb year 2020). Concerning the study at large: The collaborator samples originated in the United States, Italy and Spain and spanned the acute and convalescent phases of COVID-19. The repertoires were released in a freely available public database intended as a resource for research on the immune response to SARS-CoV-2. Samples were obtained from the ongoing ImmuneRACE study (first 160 participants) and from some 1,200 subjects provided by 6 global collaborators. Subjects who had been exposed to COVID-19, were actively infected with it, or had recovered from it provided the deeply sampled blood TCRbeta repertoires that made up the dataset. The prospective study material was composed of cDNA or gDNA derived from T cells, B-cell-depleted T cells, or PBMCs. Where available, HLA class I and class II types were obtained from metadata supplied by the sample provider rather than from assay-based typing. Sample metadata almost always included a de-identified subject ID, COVID-19 status, age in years and sex.

In the prospective study, participants were roughly 18 to 90 years old, resided in 24 geographic areas of the United States, and were enrolled through a virtual design. To assign participants to cohorts, the prospective study relied on clinical history that participants themselves reported in a screening survey and a study questionnaire. Exposed participants were defined as having been in contact with someone with a PCR-confirmed or clinician-diagnosed COVID-19 case within 2 weeks of study entry. In the prospective study, whole blood, serum and a nasopharyngeal or oropharyngeal swab were collected from each participant by mobile phlebotomists. Over a roughly two-month period, participants in the prospective study had the option of providing additional blood draws and questionnaires. Prospective study blood samples were shipped either frozen or at room temperature before DNA extraction. Overall results and qualifications from the work: The amount of clinical and demographic metadata varied by source and participant and was provided uncurated.

The rearrangement joined TRBV19 to TRBJ2-7, and 7 junction bases match TRBD1. The sample comprised PBMCs or T cells enriched from blood (not recorded which). The TCR originated in a woman in her forties or fifties who had been exposed to COVID-19. The CDR3 protein sequence reads: CASSDRDSPYEQYF. The nucleotide sequence is given as TGTGCCAGTAGTGACCGGGACAGCCCGTACGAGCAGTACTTC.